This T cell receptor (beta chain) was captured by sequencing in a study of T cells in Graves' hyperthyroidism and ophthalmopathy. Every diagnosis used clinical symptoms, serum thyroxine and TRAb, thyroid ultrasound and orbital computed tomography. Extraction of PBMCs used 8.5 to 10 ml of fresh peripheral blood. Using RNA transcripts as the source, TCR beta CDR3 regions were amplified. The HTBI primer set was used in a first-round RT-PCR of the TCR CDR3. MiXCR, applied by TCRdb to the multiplex PCR reads, yields one record per CDR3 protein. The sample includes 200,000 to 250,000 distinct CDR3 sequences, about 17% of them seen just once. Trimming removed 3 bases at V and 6 bases at J, with 11 bases between. The CDR3 is made up of 14 amino acids. Germline CDR1 is LGHNA and CDR2 is YNFKEQ.

The chain is built from TRBV4-2 and TRBJ2-2; D may be TRBD2 (5 bases). The receptor's source is a man in his forties or fifties with Graves' hyperthyroidism. Sequencing was done on a sample of blood. This CDR3 reads CASSHGGGAGELFF. For the CDR3, the DNA is TGTGCCAGCAGCCACGGAGGAGGCGCCGGGGAGCTGTTTTTT.